This T cell receptor beta chain is drawn from a study of T cell changes during pregnancy in multiple sclerosis. Losses at the gene ends were 4 bases for V and 4 bases for J; bases not matched to a gene: 7. This CDR3 is 15 amino acids long. Germline V gives CDR1 MNHNY, CDR2 SVGAGI (reference sequence). Assay used: immunoSEQ multiplex PCR; TCRdb lists only in-frame clones, some missing. Counted here are 70,000 or so clones, 80% to 95% occurring once; the ten biggest clones make up less than 0.45%. This receptor was identified in a female donor with multiple sclerosis, enrolled in a pregnancy study. V gene TRBV6-6 combines with J gene TRBJ2-7; the match to TRBD1 covers 10 bases. The sample in question was CD4+ T cells from peripheral blood mononuclear cells, obtained before pregnancy. CDR3 residues: CASSFNPGQGYEQYF. The CDR3 DNA is TGTGCCAGCAGTTTTAATCCGGGACAGGGGTACGAGCAGTACTTC.